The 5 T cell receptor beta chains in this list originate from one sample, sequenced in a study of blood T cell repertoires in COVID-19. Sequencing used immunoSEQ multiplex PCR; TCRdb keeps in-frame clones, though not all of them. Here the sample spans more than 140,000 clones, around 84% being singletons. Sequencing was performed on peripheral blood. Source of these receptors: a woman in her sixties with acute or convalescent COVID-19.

The CDR3 DNA is TGTGCCAGCAGCTTCACCAGGGGTATGGAGACCCAGTACTTC. It codes for CASSFTRGMETQYF. The chain uses TRBV5-6 and TRBJ2-5; TRBD1 might be the D (6 bases). V was clipped by 2 bases and J by 5 bases, with 13 bases between them. The germline V gene has CDR1 SGHDT and CDR2 YYEEEE. There are 14 residues in the CDR3.

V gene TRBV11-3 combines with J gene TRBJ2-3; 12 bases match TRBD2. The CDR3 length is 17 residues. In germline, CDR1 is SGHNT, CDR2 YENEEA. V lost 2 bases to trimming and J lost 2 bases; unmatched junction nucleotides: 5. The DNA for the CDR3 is TGTGCCAGCAGCTTACCTAGCGGGGGGGCCAACACAGATACGCAGTATTTT. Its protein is CASSLPSGGANTDTQYF. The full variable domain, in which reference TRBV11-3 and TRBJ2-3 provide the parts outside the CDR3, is EAGVVQSPRYKIIEKKQPVAFWCNPISGHNTLYWYLQNLGQGPELLIRYENEEAVDDSQLPKDRFSAERLKGVDSTLKIQPAELGDSAVYLCASSLPSGGANTDTQYFGPGTRLTVL.

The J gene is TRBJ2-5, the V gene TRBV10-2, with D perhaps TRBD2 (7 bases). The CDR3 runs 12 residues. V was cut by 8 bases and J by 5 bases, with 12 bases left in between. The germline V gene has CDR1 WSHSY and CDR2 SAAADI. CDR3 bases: TGCGCCAGCTCCGAGGGGGGGGAGACCCAGTACTTC. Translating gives CASSEGGETQYF.

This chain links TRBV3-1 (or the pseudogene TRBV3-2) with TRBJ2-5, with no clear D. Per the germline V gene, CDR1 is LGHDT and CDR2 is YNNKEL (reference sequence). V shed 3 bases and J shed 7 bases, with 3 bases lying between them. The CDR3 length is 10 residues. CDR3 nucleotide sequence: TGTGCCAGCAGCCACCGGACCCAGTACTTC. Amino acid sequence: CASSHRTQYF.

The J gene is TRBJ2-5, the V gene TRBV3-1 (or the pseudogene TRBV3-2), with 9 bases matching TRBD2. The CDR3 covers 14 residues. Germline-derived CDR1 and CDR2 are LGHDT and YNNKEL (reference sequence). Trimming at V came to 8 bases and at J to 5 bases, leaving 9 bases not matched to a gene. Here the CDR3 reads CASGLSAGGETQYF. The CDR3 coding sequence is TGTGCCAGCGGTCTTAGCGCGGGGGGGGAGACCCAGTACTTC.